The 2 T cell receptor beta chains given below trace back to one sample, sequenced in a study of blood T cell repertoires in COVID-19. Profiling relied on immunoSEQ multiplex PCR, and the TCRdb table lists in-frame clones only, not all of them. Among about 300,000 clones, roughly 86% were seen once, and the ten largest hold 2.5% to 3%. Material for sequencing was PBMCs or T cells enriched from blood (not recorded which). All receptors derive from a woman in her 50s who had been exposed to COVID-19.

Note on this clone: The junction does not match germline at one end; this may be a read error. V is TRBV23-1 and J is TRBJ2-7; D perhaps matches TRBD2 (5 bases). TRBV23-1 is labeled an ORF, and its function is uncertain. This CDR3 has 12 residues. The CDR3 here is CASSESADEQYF. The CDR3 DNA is TGCGCCAGCAGTGAATCAGCGGACGAGCAGTACTTC.

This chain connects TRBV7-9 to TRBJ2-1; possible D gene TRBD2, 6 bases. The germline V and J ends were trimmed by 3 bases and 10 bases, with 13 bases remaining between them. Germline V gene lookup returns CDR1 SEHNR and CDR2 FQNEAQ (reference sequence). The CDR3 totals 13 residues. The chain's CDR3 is CASSLGTSDEQFF. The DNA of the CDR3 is TGTGCCAGCAGCTTGGGGACTTCCGACGAGCAGTTCTTC.